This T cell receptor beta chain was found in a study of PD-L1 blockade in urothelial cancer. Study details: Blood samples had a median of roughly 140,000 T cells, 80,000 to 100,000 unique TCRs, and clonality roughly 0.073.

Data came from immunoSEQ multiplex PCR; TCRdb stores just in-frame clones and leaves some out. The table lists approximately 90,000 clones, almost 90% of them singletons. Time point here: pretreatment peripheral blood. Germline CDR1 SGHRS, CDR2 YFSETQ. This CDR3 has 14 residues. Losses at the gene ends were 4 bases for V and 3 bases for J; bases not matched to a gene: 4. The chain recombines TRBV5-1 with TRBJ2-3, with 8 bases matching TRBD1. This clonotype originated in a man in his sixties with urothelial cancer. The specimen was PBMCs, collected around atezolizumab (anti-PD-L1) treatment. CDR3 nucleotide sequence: TGCGCCAGCAGCGGGACAGGATATACAGATACGCAGTATTTT. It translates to CASSGTGYTDTQYF. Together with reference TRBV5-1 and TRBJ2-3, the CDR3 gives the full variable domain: KAGVTQTPRYLIKTRGQQVTLSCSPISGHRSVSWYQQTPGQGLQFLFEYFSETQRNKGNFPGRFSGRQFSNSRSEMNVSTLELGDSALYLCASSGTGYTDTQYFGPGTRLTVL.